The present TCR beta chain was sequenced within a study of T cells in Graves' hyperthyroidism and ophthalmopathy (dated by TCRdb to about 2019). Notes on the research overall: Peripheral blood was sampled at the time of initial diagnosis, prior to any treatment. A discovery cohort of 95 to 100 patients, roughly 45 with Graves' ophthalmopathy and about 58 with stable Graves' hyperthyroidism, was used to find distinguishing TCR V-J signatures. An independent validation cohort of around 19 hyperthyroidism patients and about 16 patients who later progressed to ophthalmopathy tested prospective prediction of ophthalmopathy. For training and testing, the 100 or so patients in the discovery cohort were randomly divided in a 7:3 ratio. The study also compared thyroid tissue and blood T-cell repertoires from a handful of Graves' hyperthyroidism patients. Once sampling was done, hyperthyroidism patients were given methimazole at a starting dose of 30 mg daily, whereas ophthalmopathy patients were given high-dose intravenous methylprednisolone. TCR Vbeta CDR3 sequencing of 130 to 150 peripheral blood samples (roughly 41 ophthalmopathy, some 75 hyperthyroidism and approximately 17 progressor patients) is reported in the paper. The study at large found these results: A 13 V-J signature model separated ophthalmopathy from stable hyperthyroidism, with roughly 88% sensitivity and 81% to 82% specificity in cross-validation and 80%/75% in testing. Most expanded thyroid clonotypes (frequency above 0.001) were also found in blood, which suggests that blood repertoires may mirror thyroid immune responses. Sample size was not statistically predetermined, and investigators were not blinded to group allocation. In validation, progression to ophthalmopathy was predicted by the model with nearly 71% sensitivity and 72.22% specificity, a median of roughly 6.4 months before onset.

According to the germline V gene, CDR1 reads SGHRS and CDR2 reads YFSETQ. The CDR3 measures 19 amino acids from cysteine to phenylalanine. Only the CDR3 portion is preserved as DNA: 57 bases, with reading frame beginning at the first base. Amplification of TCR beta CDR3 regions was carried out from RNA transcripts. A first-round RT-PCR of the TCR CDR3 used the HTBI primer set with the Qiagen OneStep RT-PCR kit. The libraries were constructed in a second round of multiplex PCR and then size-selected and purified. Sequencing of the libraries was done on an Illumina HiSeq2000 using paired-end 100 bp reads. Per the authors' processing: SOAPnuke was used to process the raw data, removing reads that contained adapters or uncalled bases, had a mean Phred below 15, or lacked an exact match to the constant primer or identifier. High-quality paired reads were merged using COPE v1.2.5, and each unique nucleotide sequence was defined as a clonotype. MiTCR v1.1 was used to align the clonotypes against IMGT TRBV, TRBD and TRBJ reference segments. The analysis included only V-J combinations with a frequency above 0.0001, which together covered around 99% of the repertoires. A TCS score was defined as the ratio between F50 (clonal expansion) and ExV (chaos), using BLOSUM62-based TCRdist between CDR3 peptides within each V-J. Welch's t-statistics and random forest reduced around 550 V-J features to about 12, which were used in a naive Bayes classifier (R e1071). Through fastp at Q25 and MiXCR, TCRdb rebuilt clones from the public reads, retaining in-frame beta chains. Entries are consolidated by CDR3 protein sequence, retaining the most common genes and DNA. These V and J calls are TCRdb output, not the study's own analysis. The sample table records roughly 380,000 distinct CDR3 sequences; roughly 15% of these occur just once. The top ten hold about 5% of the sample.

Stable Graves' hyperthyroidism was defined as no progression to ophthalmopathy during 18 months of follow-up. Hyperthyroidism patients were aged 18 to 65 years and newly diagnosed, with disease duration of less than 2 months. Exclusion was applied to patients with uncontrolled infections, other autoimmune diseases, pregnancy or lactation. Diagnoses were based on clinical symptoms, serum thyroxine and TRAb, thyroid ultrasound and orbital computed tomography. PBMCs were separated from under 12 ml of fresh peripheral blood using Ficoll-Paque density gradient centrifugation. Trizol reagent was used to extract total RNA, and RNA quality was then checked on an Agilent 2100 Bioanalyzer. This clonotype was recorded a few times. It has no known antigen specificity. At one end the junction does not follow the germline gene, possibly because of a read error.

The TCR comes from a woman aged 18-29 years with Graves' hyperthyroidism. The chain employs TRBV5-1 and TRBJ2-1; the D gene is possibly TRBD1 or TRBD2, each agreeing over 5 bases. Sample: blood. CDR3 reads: CTSSLAAGIAKSSYNEQFF. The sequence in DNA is TGCACCAGCAGCTTGGCGGCAGGGATAGCGAAAAGCTCCTACAATGAGCAGTTCTTC.